The sample holds many counts of the clone carrying this T cell receptor (beta chain). Its target is not known. V lost 4 bases to trimming and J lost 6 bases, with 9 bases between them. Germline lookup yields CDR1 ENHRY and CDR2 SYGVKD. This CDR3 spans 13 amino acids. This specimen comes from a study of CD8 T cells in ankylosing spondylitis. Findings and caveats of the study: A CD8+ phenotype characterized the disease-linked clones, which were relatively rare in peripheral blood. Seemingly characteristic of ankylosing spondylitis blood was a TCR beta motif consisting of eight highly homologous variants.

Quantitative 5'-RACE with molecular barcodes produced the TCR beta libraries. TCRdb reprocessed the 5' RACE reads via MiXCR and lists one record per CDR3 protein. The table includes 240,000 or so distinct CDR3 sequences, roughly 8.6% detected once. The chain uses TRBV10-3 and TRBJ2-2, with D uncertain. The material sequenced was blood, either unsorted or a sorted T cell fraction (not recorded which). The clonotype originates from a male donor with ankylosing spondylitis or in good health (not recorded which). The CDR3, as DNA: TGTGCCATCAGTGGTAAGGGCGCCGGGGAGCTGTTTTTT. It codes for CAISGKGAGELFF.